The 5 T cell receptor beta chains given below trace back to one sample, sequenced in a study of regulatory T cells in long-lasting Graves disease. In building TCR beta libraries, iRepertoire HTBI primers were used together with Arm-PCR of CDR3 regions. TCRdb processed the multiplex PCR reads anew with MiXCR; each CDR3 protein has one entry. The profile covers about 420,000 distinct CDR3 sequences, with about a sixth appearing a single time and 23% taken by the ten largest. Regarding time point: newly diagnosed GD, antithyroid drugs for less than 3 months. Generation of the TCR library employed RNA extracted from PBMCs. The sample was also linked to a second study, of T cells in Graves' hyperthyroidism and ophthalmopathy.

Here the sequenced sample was peripheral blood mononuclear cells (PBMCs), taken at new diagnosis, from a patient treated with antithyroid drugs. The receptors stem from a woman aged 18-35 years with Graves disease.

Many counts were recorded for this clonotype. The DNA for the CDR3 is TGCGCCAGCAGCTTGGACCAGGGGGTTGGAGGCTACGAGCAGTACTTC. The encoded protein is CASSLDQGVGGYEQYF. The chain employs TRBV5-1 and TRBJ2-7; 7 nucleotides agree with TRBD1. The V segment lost 0 bases and the J segment 3 bases; nucleotides outside the gene matches: 9. CDR3 length: 16 amino acids. CDR1 SGHRS and CDR2 YFSETQ come from the germline V gene.

The chain couples TRBV28 to TRBJ2-1; no clear D gene. The CDR3 is made up of 13 amino acids. Per the germline V gene, CDR1 is MDHEN and CDR2 is SYDVKM. V lost 2 bases and J 6 bases, leaving 8 bases between the germline ends. The CDR3 coding sequence is TGTGCCAGCAGTTTAGCTAGTCCCAATGAGCAGTTCTTC. Protein product: CASSLASPNEQFF. The full variable domain, rest sourced from reference TRBV28 and TRBJ2-1, is DVKVTQSSRYLVKRTGEKVFLECVQDMDHENMFWYRQDPGLGLRLIYFSYDVKMKEKGDIPEGYSVSREKKERFSLILESASTNQTSMYLCASSLASPNEQFFGPGTRLTVL.

At least ten counts were recorded for this clonotype. The chain uses TRBV6-1 and TRBJ2-5; 11 bases are a match to TRBD2. This CDR3 has 20 residues. Germline CDR1 MNHNS, CDR2 SASEGT. V lost 0 bases and J lost 2; bases outside the gene matches: 14. The CDR3 DNA is TGTGCCAGCAGTGAAGCCGCCCTTGTAGCGGGAGGGATTGGTCAAGAGACCCAGTACTTC. Translation: CASSEAALVAGGIGQETQYF.

CDR3 DNA sequence: TGTGCCAGCAGCGAGGAGGGGGATCACACTGAAGCTTTCTTT. Amino acid sequence: CASSEEGDHTEAFF. This chain uses TRBV9 with TRBJ1-1, with a tentative D call TRBD1 (6 bases). The CDR3 has 14 amino acids. In germline, CDR1 is SGDLS, CDR2 YYNGEE. V gave up 3 bases and J gave up 3 bases, with 12 bases separating them.

Concerning this clonotype: A read error may explain this, as a much larger clone is one base away. The chain links TRBV6-5 to TRBJ2-5; 8 nucleotides match TRBD1. Unmatched junction bases numbered 2, after V lost 0 bases and J lost 2 bases. Germline CDR1 and CDR2: MNHEY and SVGAGI. The CDR3 covers 15 residues. CDR3 amino acids: CASSYSGQVQETQYF. Here the CDR3 DNA reads TGTGCCAGCAGTTACTCGGGACAGGTACAAGAGACCCAGTACTTC.